The next 19 T cell receptor beta chains were all read from a single sample in a study of cytomegalovirus exposure and HLA in healthy donors. With 60 Vbeta and 13 Jbeta primers, the PCR was carried out. Sequenced by immunoSEQ multiplex PCR; TCRdb stores in-frame clones only, minus some. The sample has 170,000 or so clones; roughly 78% are singletons. Sequencing input: PBMCs. The receptors derive from a woman aged 50 to 65 in good health and CMV-seropositive.

As regards this clone: Other nucleotide sequences in the sample specify the same CDR3. The chain is built from TRBV13 and TRBJ2-7; D is perhaps TRBD2 (6 bases). The germline V and J ends were trimmed by 0 bases and 7 bases, with 7 bases remaining between them. CDR1 is PRHDT, CDR2 FYEKMQ, per germline (reference sequence). This CDR3 is built from 12 residues. The chain's CDR3 is CASSLGRGEQYF. The CDR3 DNA reads as TGTGCCAGCAGCTTAGGCCGGGGGGAGCAGTACTTC.

The chain couples TRBV14 to TRBJ1-6; a possible D gene is TRBD1 (6 bases). The CDR3 consists of 14 residues. Germline values: CDR1 SGHDN, CDR2 FVKESK. Trimming shortened V by 2 bases and J by 7 bases, and 9 bases separated the two germline ends. CDR3 bases: TGTGCCAGCAGCCAAACACAGGGAAATTCACCCCTCCACTTT. As protein: CASSQTQGNSPLHF.

For the CDR3, the DNA is TGTGCCAGCAGCGCCTTTCTGGGGGCGGAATACAATGAGCAGTTCTTC. Translated, it gives CASSAFLGAEYNEQFF. V is TRBV9 and J is TRBJ2-1; possibly TRBD1 for D (6 bases). The V gene lost 3 bases and the J gene lost 4 bases, with 17 bases spanning the gap. From germline, CDR1 is SGDLS and CDR2 YYNGEE. The CDR3 sequence is 16 residues long. Full variable domain (outside the CDR3, taken from reference TRBV9 and TRBJ2-1): DSGVTQTPKHLITATGQRVTLRCSPRSGDLSVYWYQQSLDQGLQFLIQYYNGEERAKGNILERFSAQQFPDLHSELNLSSLELGDSALYFCASSAFLGAEYNEQFFGPGTRLTVL.

This chain uses TRBV4-2 with TRBJ1-3; the match to TRBD1 covers 10 bases. Trimming cost V 2 bases and J 2 bases; bases outside gene matches: 3. This CDR3 region has 16 residues. The germline V gene has CDR1 LGHNA and CDR2 YNFKEQ. The CDR3 DNA reads as TGTGCCAGCAGCCAACTAGGACAGGGGGCTGGAAACACCATATATTTT. Encoded protein: CASSQLGQGAGNTIYF.

This chain uses TRBV20-1 with TRBJ2-5; tentative D call: TRBD1 (6 bases). The V gene lost 6 bases and the J gene lost 4 bases, with 9 bases spanning the gap. In germline, CDR1 is DFQATT, CDR2 SNEGSKA (reference sequence). The CDR3 sequence is 11 residues long. CDR3 amino acids: CSAWGRETQYF. The CDR3 DNA reads TGCAGTGCATGGGGGCGAGAGACCCAGTACTTC.

The chain recombines TRBV30 with TRBJ2-3, with D perhaps TRBD2 (7 bases). Deletions cut 7 bases from V and 7 bases from J, with 21 bases between. The germline V gene has CDR1 GTSNPN and CDR2 SVGIG (reference sequence). The CDR3 covers 14 residues. Written as DNA, the CDR3 is TGTGCCTTTGGGGGGGCGCGGCTAGTGAATACGCAGTATTTT. This gives the protein CAFGGARLVNTQYF.

CDR3 loop: CASSFLRDGYGYTF. CDR3 coding DNA: TGTGCCAGCTCCTTTTTAAGAGATGGCTATGGCTACACCTTC. The V gene is TRBV27, the J gene TRBJ1-2; D call uncertain. The CDR3 has 14 residues. The V end lost 8 bases, the J end lost 4 bases, and 17 bases lay between the germline ends. CDR1 is MNHEY and CDR2 is SMNVEV in the germline V gene (reference sequence).

J is TRBJ2-1 and V is TRBV6-1, with a tentative D call TRBD2 (5 bases). The germline gives CDR1 MNHNS, CDR2 SASEGT. The CDR3 extends over 13 amino acids. V shed 8 bases and J shed 9 bases, with 17 bases lying between them. The CDR3, as DNA: TGTGCCAGCCGTACGTCGATCGGAGGTGAGCAGTTCTTC. Its protein product is CASRTSIGGEQFF.

V is TRBV27 and J is TRBJ2-3; 12 bases fit TRBD2. Germline-derived CDR1 and CDR2 are MNHEY and SMNVEV (reference sequence). V shed 7 bases, J shed 5 bases, and the junction held 25 bases outside the gene matches. This CDR3 comprises 21 residues. The CDR3 DNA reads TGTGCCAGCACGCATCCTCCCGGGTCCACTAGCGGGGGGCTGTCTGTAGATACGCAGTATTTT. As protein: CASTHPPGSTSGGLSVDTQYF.

The V gene is TRBV15, the J gene TRBJ2-3; the match to TRBD2 covers 7 bases. In germline, CDR1 is LNHNV, CDR2 YYDKDF (reference sequence). There are 13 residues in the CDR3. After removal of 4 bases from V and 6 bases from J, the junction contained 4 bases not matched to a gene. DNA for the CDR3: TGTGCCACCAGCAAAGCGGGGTCGGATACGCAGTATTTT. It encodes CATSKAGSDTQYF.

The chain employs TRBV27 and TRBJ1-6; D possibly corresponds to TRBD1 (5 bases). Germline V gene lookup returns CDR1 MNHEY and CDR2 SMNVEV (reference sequence). CDR3 size: 15 residues. Between the trimmed V and J ends, which lost 2 bases and 1 base, there was a span of 6 bases. CDR3 coding DNA: TGTGCCAGCAGTTTAAGGGGTTCCTATAATTCACCCCTCCACTTT. Protein: CASSLRGSYNSPLHF.

This clone was found a few times. This chain uses TRBV4-1 with TRBJ2-1, with TRBD2 matching 11 bases. Germline loops: CDR1 MGHRA, CDR2 YSYEKL. The CDR3 spans 18 residues. V was pared by 1 base and J by 0 bases, with 5 bases of the junction left unmatched. In nucleotides, the CDR3 is TGCGCCAGCAGCCAAGTAGCTAGCGGGGGGTCCTCCTACAATGAGCAGTTCTTC. It is translated as CASSQVASGGSSYNEQFF.

The chain carries TRBV11-1 and TRBJ2-1; D perhaps matches TRBD2 (6 bases). The V end lost 3 bases, the J end lost 6 bases, and 18 bases lay between the germline ends. CDR1 is SGHAT and CDR2 is FQDESV in the germline V gene (reference sequence). CDR3 length equals 16 residues. CDR3 region: CASSLLLRGWGNEQFF. Here the CDR3 DNA reads TGTGCCAGCAGCTTGCTCCTGCGGGGCTGGGGCAATGAGCAGTTCTTC.

This chain links TRBV6-5 with TRBJ2-2; 9 nucleotides agree with TRBD1. Germline lookup yields CDR1 MNHEY and CDR2 SVGAGI. Losses at the gene ends were 5 bases for V and 3 bases for J; bases not matched to a gene: 1. The CDR3 contains 14 residues. The CDR3 DNA sequence: TGTGCCAGCAGTAGGACAGGGGACACCGGGGAGCTGTTTTTT. This encodes CASSRTGDTGELFF.

This sequence joins TRBV4-1 and TRBJ1-2, with D maybe TRBD1 (6 bases). The germline V and J ends were trimmed by 0 bases and 5 bases, with 16 bases remaining between them. CDR1 MGHRA and CDR2 YSYEKL come from the germline V gene. The CDR3 contains 16 residues. CDR3 in DNA: TGCGCCAGCAGCCAAGATCGTGTGGGGGCGTGGTATGGCTACACCTTC. As protein: CASSQDRVGAWYGYTF.

V usage is TRBV10-3 and J usage is TRBJ2-3, with D possibly matching TRBD2 (6 bases). The V end lost 6 bases, the J end lost 2 bases, and 9 bases lay between the germline ends. Germline V CDR1 and CDR2: ENHRY, SYGVKD. This CDR3 is built from 13 residues. The CDR3 sequence: CAIRRDSTDTQYF. DNA of the CDR3: TGTGCCATCAGACGGGACTCCACAGATACGCAGTATTTT.

The chain combines TRBV19 with TRBJ2-7, with TRBD1 matching 9 bases. The CDR3 is made up of 16 amino acids. Germline CDR1 reads LNHDA; CDR2 reads SQIVND (reference sequence). J lost 2 bases, V lost 5 bases, and 10 bases had no gene match. CDR3 DNA: TGTGCCAGTAGTCCCCAACCGGGACAGGGTCCCTACGAGCAGTACTTC. This gives the protein CASSPQPGQGPYEQYF.

The chain recombines TRBV19 with TRBJ1-1; D perhaps matches TRBD1 (6 bases). With 5 bases removed from V and 1 base from J, the gap between germline ends came to 11 bases. The germline gives CDR1 LNHDA, CDR2 SQIVND (reference sequence). The CDR3 length is 14 residues. In DNA form, the CDR3 reads TGTGCCAGTAGTCCCGGGACAACGAACACTGAAGCTTTCTTT. Its translation is CASSPGTTNTEAFF.

J is TRBJ2-1 and V is TRBV10-3; 14 bases are shared with TRBD2. CDR3 size: 18 residues. V gave up 8 bases and J gave up 1 base; unmatched junction bases: 10. The germline CDR1 and CDR2 sequences are ENHRY and SYGVKD. The CDR3 DNA sequence: TGTGCCATCGCGACTTGGACTAGCGGGGGGTCATCCTACAATGAGCAGTTCTTC. It yields the protein CAIATWTSGGSSYNEQFF.